This is a list of T cell receptor beta chains from one sample in a study of shared clonotypes between healthy human individuals. The assay was immunoSEQ multiplex PCR, and TCRdb's table has in-frame clones only and misses some. The sample carries about 2 million clones, roughly 94% recorded once. Sequenced: naive CD8+ T cells sorted from blood. Receptor source: a man younger than 35 in good health. Both conserved end residues are part of each CDR3. Fields, in order: CDR3 DNA, CDR3 protein, D gene, V gene, clone size, J gene. A D gene is named only where the DNA matches it firmly. Clone size is given for some rows only: seen once, a few or many times, or a class if the clone is expanded.

TGTGCCAGCAGCCCGGTCGCGGGGGGCCGGACCGGGGAGCTGTTTTTT,CASSPVAGGRTGELFF,TRBD2,TRBV6-6,-,TRBJ2-2
TGCGCCAGCAGCTTGTCGGGACAGGGTGCCGGGGAGCTGTTTTTT,CASSLSGQGAGELFF,TRBD1,TRBV5-1,-,TRBJ2-2
TGTGCCAGCAGTGTGTGGAGCTCCTATAATTCACCCCTCCACTTT,CASSVWSSYNSPLHF,-,TRBV6-1,-,TRBJ1-6
TGTGCCAGCGGGGGAGCAGGTGGCTACACCTTC,CASGGAGGYTF,-,TRBV2,-,TRBJ1-2
TGCAGCGGCACAAAAAGGGGGACGGACTTGCTAGAGACCCAGTACTTC,CSGTKRGTDLLETQYF,-,TRBV29-1,-,TRBJ2-5
TGTGCCAGCAGCTTAAGGCTACCTAGGGGGGAGACCCAGTACTTC,CASSLRLPRGETQYF,-,TRBV13,-,TRBJ2-5
TGTGCCAGCAGTTTTGACTCACTCCAGACAGCAACTAATGAAAAACTGTTTTTT,CASSFDSLQTATNEKLFF,-,TRBV28,-,TRBJ1-4
TGTGCCAGCAGTGGAGACGGAATGAACACTGAAGCTTTCTTT,CASSGDGMNTEAFF,-,TRBV25-1,-,TRBJ1-1
TGTGCCAGTAGTATAGGTCCGCTCAATTCACCCCTCCACTTT,CASSIGPLNSPLHF,-,TRBV19,-,TRBJ1-6
TGTGCCAGCAGTGATCTGACGGTGAACACTGAAGCTTTCTTT,CASSDLTVNTEAFF,-,TRBV2,-,TRBJ1-1
TGTGCCAGCAGTCTGAACCTAGCTTACAATGAGCAGTTCTTC,CASSLNLAYNEQFF,-,TRBV6-5,-,TRBJ2-1
TGTGCCAGCAGTCCGAGGGGACAGGGGTACGAGCAGTACTTC,CASSPRGQGYEQYF,TRBD1,TRBV27,-,TRBJ2-7
TGTGCCAGCAGGGACAGAGCGAACACCGGGGAGCTGTTTTTT,CASRDRANTGELFF,-,TRBV6-1,-,TRBJ2-2
TGCGCCAGCAGCCAAATGGGAAAAACTGAAGCTTTCTTT,CASSQMGKTEAFF,-,TRBV4-1,-,TRBJ1-1
TGTGCCAGCGGTAGGGGGGTACCATACAATGAGCAGTTCTTC,CASGRGVPYNEQFF,-,TRBV6-1,-,TRBJ2-1
TGTGCCAGCAGTTTACTCGAGGGGGCTGGCTCACCCCTCCACTTT,CASSLLEGAGSPLHF,TRBD1,TRBV27,-,TRBJ1-6
TGTGCCAGCGCCTCCGCCTCGGGGCTGGGTAGCTATGGCTACACCTTC,CASASASGLGSYGYTF,-,TRBV27,-,TRBJ1-2
TGTGCCATCAGTGGTTCGGAGAACACCGGGGAGCTGTTTTTT,CAISGSENTGELFF,-,TRBV10-3,-,TRBJ2-2
TGTGCCAGCAGCTTATCCACCAACAGGGGGCATTACAATGAGCAGTTCTTC,CASSLSTNRGHYNEQFF,TRBD1,TRBV7-9,once,TRBJ2-1
TGTGCCAGCAGCCCCAGCGGGGGCACAGATACGCAGTATTTT,CASSPSGGTDTQYF,TRBD2,TRBV5-5,-,TRBJ2-3
TGTGCCAGCAGCCAAATGGAGACAGGGGATTCCGAGCAGTACTTC,CASSQMETGDSEQYF,TRBD1,TRBV14,-,TRBJ2-7
TGTGCCAGCAGCCAAGATGCCAATCAGCCCCAGCATTTT,CASSQDANQPQHF,-,TRBV4-2,-,TRBJ1-5
TGTGCCAGCAGTTTACGGCCTCCGTTCTCCTACGAGCAGTACTTC,CASSLRPPFSYEQYF,-,TRBV27,-,TRBJ2-7
TGCGCCAGCAGCTTGTCGGAAACCGGGACAGGGGGAGCTTTCTTT,CASSLSETGTGGAFF,TRBD1,TRBV5-1,-,TRBJ1-1
TGTGCCAGCAGTGATGGAACAGGGTTCGAGCAGTACTTC,CASSDGTGFEQYF,-,TRBV6-1,once,TRBJ2-7
TGTGCCAGCAGTTTATCATGGACAGGGGCTCTTAGGGAGACCCAGTACTTC,CASSLSWTGALRETQYF,TRBD1,TRBV27,once,TRBJ2-5